A single sample is the source of the 26 T cell receptor beta chains below, sequenced in a study of T-cell memory formation after mild COVID-19. TCRdb reanalysed the 5' RACE reads using MiXCR and keeps one entry per CDR3 protein. The data hold a few hundred thousand distinct CDR3 sequences, with roughly an eighth observed a single time. The sample comprised PBMCs or a T cell subset sorted from them (not recorded which). The origin of the receptors is a man aged 18 to 29 who had mild COVID-19 (a few samples of this study predate the infection). Cell type and time point are not known.

This clonotype was seen a few times. V and J are TRBV5-1 and TRBJ2-3; TRBD2 matches 9 bases. The CDR3 has 15 amino acids. Per the germline V gene, CDR1 is SGHRS and CDR2 is YFSETQ. V shed 0 bases and J 4 bases; nucleotides not matched to a gene: 3. CDR3 sequence (DNA): TGCGCCAGCAGCTTGGCAGTAGCGGGGGCAGATACGCAGTATTTT. This sequence encodes CASSLAVAGADTQYF.

This clonotype was counted a few times. The gene calls are TRBV11-2 and TRBJ2-5; possible D gene TRBD2, 7 bases. With 3 bases removed from V and 4 bases from J, the gap between germline ends came to 15 bases. The CDR3 has 15 amino acids. CDR1 and CDR2 (germline): SGHAT, FQNNGV. The CDR3 here is CASSFNRGAPETQYF. The CDR3 DNA reads as TGTGCCAGCAGCTTCAACCGGGGGGCCCCAGAGACCCAGTACTTC. Full variable domain (outside the CDR3, taken from reference TRBV11-2 and TRBJ2-5): EAGVAQSPRYKIIEKRQSVAFWCNPISGHATLYWYQQILGQGPKLLIQFQNNGVVDDSQLPKDRFSAERLKGVDSTLKIQPAKLEDSAVYLCASSFNRGAPETQYFGPGTRLLVL.

This sequence joins TRBV7-2 and TRBJ2-5; 7 bases agree with TRBD2. Trimming took 1 base from V and 5 from J; bases not matched to a gene: 7. Germline V gene lookup returns CDR1 SGHTA and CDR2 FQGNSA. The CDR3 totals 15 residues. The CDR3 reads CASSLGLGGGETQYF. The DNA of the CDR3 is TGTGCCAGCAGCTTAGGGCTTGGGGGAGGGGAGACCCAGTACTTC.

This clonotype has just a few counts. The chain has TRBV27 and TRBJ1-2; D remains ambiguous. V lost 0 bases to trimming and J lost 2 bases, with 7 bases between them. The germline gives CDR1 MNHEY, CDR2 SMNVEV (reference sequence). CDR3 length: 14 residues. The CDR3 here is CASSLSTPNYGYTF. CDR3 nucleotide sequence: TGTGCCAGCAGTTTATCCACACCCAACTATGGCTACACCTTC.

This chain links TRBV5-4 with TRBJ1-1; no reliable D call. Trimming took off 2 bases at V and 0 bases at J, with 11 bases between the two ends. From germline, CDR1 is SGHNT and CDR2 YYREEE (reference sequence). CDR3 size: 15 residues. The CDR3 DNA follows: TGTGCCAGCAGCTTCGAAATGGGGATGAACACTGAAGCTTTCTTT. Protein sequence: CASSFEMGMNTEAFF.

This clonotype turned up a few times. The chain couples TRBV18 to TRBJ2-6, with D perhaps matching TRBD1 (5 bases). CDR1 is KGHSH, CDR2 LQKENI, per germline. The V and J ends lost 3 bases and 2 bases respectively, with 14 bases between them. The CDR3 totals 17 residues. The chain's CDR3 is CASSPQGSGAGANVLTF. Written as DNA, the CDR3 is TGTGCCAGCTCACCGCAGGGAAGTGGAGCTGGGGCCAACGTCCTGACTTTC.

This clonotype was counted a few times. The CDR3 reads CASRPTFEDRFTEAFF. The CDR3 nucleotides are TGTGCCAGCAGGCCTACCTTCGAGGACAGGTTCACTGAAGCTTTCTTT. The chain combines TRBV11-2 with TRBJ1-1; 7 bases align to TRBD1. The V gene's germline CDR1 is SGHAT and CDR2 FQNNGV. The trim removed 6 bases at V and 4 bases at J, leaving 14 bases unmatched. The CDR3 has 16 residues.

The chain uses TRBV9 and TRBJ2-7; no clear D gene. CDR1 and CDR2 from the germline V gene are SGDLS and YYNGEE. Trimming took off 8 bases at V and 2 bases at J, with 11 bases between the two ends. This CDR3 region has 12 residues. Here the CDR3 reads CASSRPTYEQYV. DNA for the CDR3: TGTGCCAGTTCCAGGCCTACCTACGAGCAGTACGTC.

CDR3 region: CSASSGTGSSQPQHF. CDR3 nucleotide sequence: TGCAGTGCTAGCTCCGGGACAGGGTCCTCGCAGCCCCAGCATTTT. This sequence joins TRBV20-1 and TRBJ1-5; 9 bases fit TRBD1. The CDR3 has 15 amino acids. V gave up 3 bases and J gave up 7 bases; unmatched junction bases: 10. Per germline, CDR1 DFQATT and CDR2 SNEGSKA (reference sequence).

The chain combines TRBV5-1 with TRBJ1-1; D is ambiguous. Germline values: CDR1 SGHRS, CDR2 YFSETQ. V was clipped by 5 bases and J by 5 bases, with 19 bases between them. The CDR3 has 15 amino acids. The chain's CDR3 is CASRPIGRSQTEAFF. Here the CDR3 DNA reads TGCGCCAGCAGACCCATAGGGAGGAGTCAAACTGAAGCTTTCTTT.

The chain links TRBV12-3 or TRBV12-4 to TRBJ2-1; 9 bases line up with TRBD1. The CDR3 loop spans 15 amino acids. The V gene end was trimmed by 6 bases and the J gene end by 12 bases; junction bases not matched to a gene: 15. The CDR3: CASREAGTGRFGQFF. CDR3 DNA sequence: TGTGCCAGCAGAGAAGCCGGGACAGGGAGGTTTGGGCAGTTCTTC.

This chain links TRBV6-5 with TRBJ1-2, with TRBD1 matching over 7 bases. The junction had 6 bases not matched to a gene; V was cut back by 6 bases and J by 8 bases. Germline CDR1 MNHEY, CDR2 SVGAGI. The CDR3 covers 12 residues. The DNA for the CDR3 is TGTGCCAGCAGAACCTACAGGGGAGGCTACACCTTC. It yields the protein CASRTYRGGYTF.

This clonotype was seen ten or more times. In nucleotides, the CDR3 is TGTGCCAGCAGCCGACAGGGTGGGCAAGAGACCCAGTACTTC. As protein: CASSRQGGQETQYF. This rearrangement joins TRBV12-3 or TRBV12-4 to TRBJ2-5, with 7 bases aligning to TRBD1. The CDR3 runs to 14 residues. After removal of 6 bases from V and 2 bases from J, the junction contained 6 bases not matched to a gene.

There are many counts of this clonotype. This chain links TRBV7-2 with TRBJ2-1; 13 bases line up with TRBD2. J lost 5 bases, V lost 6 bases, and 10 bases had no gene match. CDR1 is SGHTA, CDR2 FQGNSA, per germline. This CDR3 comprises 17 residues. CDR3 sequence: CASRLGTSGGAHNEQFF. The DNA for the CDR3 is TGTGCCAGCAGGCTTGGTACTAGCGGGGGGGCCCACAATGAGCAGTTCTTC.

The V call is TRBV10-3, the J call TRBJ2-7; 8 nucleotides line up with TRBD2. Trimming removed 1 base from V and 6 bases from J; junction bases left unmatched: 2. The germline gives CDR1 ENHRY, CDR2 SYGVKD. The CDR3 is 13 amino acids. In nucleotides, the CDR3 is TGTGCCATCAGTGAGTGCGGGGGGTGCGAGCAGTACGTC. Residues: CAISECGGCEQYV.

V gene TRBV6-5 combines with J gene TRBJ1-1, with D maybe TRBD1 (6 bases). Trimming removed 5 bases from V and 7 bases from J, with 17 bases in between. The CDR3 is 14 amino acids. Germline CDR1 reads MNHEY; CDR2 reads SVGAGI. This chain's CDR3 is CASSNRAGYGEAFF. In nucleotides, the CDR3 is TGTGCCAGCAGTAACAGGGCGGGGTATGGTGAAGCTTTCTTT.

This clonotype appeared a few times. The J gene is TRBJ2-7, the V gene TRBV18; 7 nucleotides match TRBD1. Germline V gene sequence: CDR1 KGHSH, CDR2 LQKENI. With V trimmed by 6 bases and J by 0 bases, 2 bases remained unmatched. The CDR3 length is 13 residues. The CDR3 DNA is TGTGCCAGCTCCCGGGACAGCTCCTACGAGCAGTACGTC. Its protein product is CASSRDSSYEQYV.

The rearrangement links TRBV10-3 to TRBJ2-1; the D is unclear. Per germline, CDR1 ENHRY and CDR2 SYGVKD. Trimming shortened V by 6 bases and J by 0 bases, and 15 bases separated the two germline ends. The CDR3 is made up of 16 amino acids. The CDR3 here is CAIRLDRTSSYNEQFF. The CDR3 DNA follows: TGTGCCATCAGGTTGGACCGAACCAGCTCCTACAATGAGCAGTTCTTC.

The rearrangement uses TRBV7-9 and TRBJ2-6, with D perhaps TRBD1 or TRBD2 (5 bases each). This CDR3 region has 21 residues. Trimming left V 0 bases short and J 2 bases short, with 23 bases between. Germline loops: CDR1 SEHNR, CDR2 FQNEAQ (reference sequence). The CDR3 is CASSLAGTGQGRAAGANVLTF. In DNA form, the CDR3 reads TGTGCCAGCAGCTTAGCGGGAACGGGTCAGGGAAGAGCGGCTGGGGCCAACGTCCTGACTTTC.

This chain links TRBV4-3 with TRBJ2-6; D is possibly TRBD1 (5 bases). This CDR3 is built from 16 residues. Trimming took off 0 bases at V and 0 bases at J, with 6 bases between the two ends. The V gene's germline CDR1 is LGHNA and CDR2 YSLEER. The CDR3, as DNA: TGCGCCAGCAGCCAAGAGGGGCTCTCTGGGGCCAACGTCCTGACTTTC. This encodes CASSQEGLSGANVLTF.

The chain employs TRBV5-4 and TRBJ2-1, with D tentatively TRBD1 or TRBD2 (6 bases each). The CDR3 is made up of 13 amino acids. V lost 3 bases, J lost 8 bases, and 12 bases lay in between. The germline gives CDR1 SGHNT, CDR2 YYREEE (reference sequence). The CDR3 region is CASSSWRGDEQFF. The DNA of the CDR3 is TGTGCCAGCAGCTCGTGGAGGGGGGATGAGCAGTTCTTC.

This sequence joins TRBV5-1 and TRBJ2-4, with D possibly TRBD2 on 5 matching bases. Trimming removed 7 bases at V and 0 bases at J, with 17 bases between. CDR3 length equals 16 residues. Germline V lookup: CDR1 SGHRS, CDR2 YFSETQ. The CDR3, as DNA: TGCGCCAGCGCTCGGGGTGGCAGTTCAGCCAAAAACATTCAGTACTTC. It specifies CASARGGSSAKNIQYF.

This clonotype appeared a few times. DNA for the CDR3: TGCGCCAGCAGTCGTCTGATCGGGGATCCTAATTCACCCCTCCACTTT. Encoded protein: CASSRLIGDPNSPLHF. V usage is TRBV4-3 and J usage is TRBJ1-6; D unclear. Between the trimmed V and J ends, which lost 6 bases and 6 bases, there was a span of 18 bases. The CDR3 runs to 16 residues. Germline V gives CDR1 LGHNA, CDR2 YSLEER.

This chain links TRBV18 with TRBJ2-5; 10 positions agree with TRBD2. This CDR3 has 15 amino acids. Trimming at V came to 3 bases and at J to 5 bases, leaving 6 bases not matched to a gene. CDR1 is KGHSH and CDR2 is LQKENI in the germline V gene. CDR3 DNA: TGTGCCAGCTCACCCTCTAGCGGGGGTCGGGAGACCCAGTACTTC. This codes for CASSPSSGGRETQYF.

The chain carries TRBV7-2 and TRBJ1-2, with a possible D match to TRBD1 (5 bases). From germline, CDR1 is SGHTA and CDR2 FQGNSA. V was pared by 3 bases and J by 8 bases, with 13 bases between. This CDR3 has 13 amino acids. Here the CDR3 DNA reads TGTGCCAGCAGCTTCGAAAGGGGAAGCGGCTACACCTTC. Its translation is CASSFERGSGYTF.

The table lists this clonotype with a few counts. The rearrangement joins TRBV5-1 to TRBJ1-2, with D possibly matching TRBD1 (5 bases). Germline CDR1 SGHRS, CDR2 YFSETQ. The V and J ends lost 5 bases and 4 bases respectively, with 18 bases between them. The CDR3 runs 15 residues. The CDR3 region has the DNA TGCGCCAGCAGGACTTCAGGGCAGGGAGTCTATGGCTACACCTTC. Its translation: CASRTSGQGVYGYTF.